The T cell receptor (beta chain) under discussion was sequenced for a study of CD8+ T cells in alopecia areata. RNA was isolated and reverse transcribed to cDNA, the sequencing template. TCRdb's table, derived via immunoSEQ multiplex PCR, lists solely in-frame clones and lacks some. Here the sample spans 180,000 or so clones, 50% to 70% being singletons. The CDR3 covers 15 residues. The V segment lost 3 bases and the J segment 0 bases; nucleotides outside the gene matches: 5. Germline V gene data show CDR1 as SQVTM and CDR2 as ANQGSEA. The clonotype originates from a human donor with alopecia areata. The chain uses TRBV29-1 and TRBJ2-1, with 7 positions matching TRBD2. The sample here was CD4+ T cells sorted from blood, taken at week 0. CDR3: CSVERVAGSYNEQFF. DNA of the CDR3: TGCAGCGTTGAGAGGGTAGCGGGCTCCTACAATGAGCAGTTCTTC.